Following are 19 T cell receptor beta chains from one sample sequenced in a study of blood T cells in healthy people across ages (dated by TCRdb to between 2014 and 2017). Library preparation was by 5' RACE. Instrument on record: Illumina HiSeq 2500. A second about 7 to 12 cycle PCR used a sample-barcoded 5' primer and a J-beta primer mix. Clones were called with MiXCR by TCRdb after fastp trimmed the public reads at Q25, and only in-frame beta chains were retained. Rows merge per CDR3 protein into single entries with the most common DNA and genes. This sample lists about 1.1 million distinct CDR3 sequences; more than 30% were detected once. 10% to 15% of the sample goes to the ten largest clones. Sequencing used blood. All receptors derive from a man aged 18 to 35 in good health.

This clonotype was counted between two and nine times. Germline and junction disagree at one end, which may indicate a read error. The rearrangement uses TRBV20-1 and TRBJ2-3; no reliable D call. Germline V gene lookup returns CDR1 DFQATT and CDR2 SNEGSKA (reference sequence). The CDR3 runs 14 residues. This CDR3 reads CNARDGFITDTQYF. The CDR3 DNA sequence: TGCAATGCTAGAGATGGCTTTATCACAGATACGCAGTATTTT.

This chain connects TRBV6-5 to TRBJ2-1; D unresolved. Trimming took off 6 bases at V and 9 bases at J, with 9 bases between the two ends. The CDR3 is 11 residues long. CDR1 is MNHEY and CDR2 is SVGAGI in the germline V gene. The chain's CDR3 is CASSSNGEQFF. CDR3 in DNA: TGTGCCAGCAGCTCAAACGGTGAGCAGTTCTTC.

CDR3 DNA: TGCAGCGTTGAAGATACGGGGGGCTATGGCTACACCTTC. Encoded protein: CSVEDTGGYGYTF. This rearrangement joins TRBV29-1 to TRBJ1-2; tentatively, D is TRBD1 (5 bases). The germline V and J ends were trimmed by 0 bases and 4 bases, with 9 bases remaining between them. This CDR3 is 13 amino acids long. CDR1 and CDR2 (germline): SQVTM, ANQGSEA. Drawing the rest from reference TRBV29-1 and TRBJ1-2, the complete variable domain is SAVISQKPSRDICQRGTSLTIQCQVDSQVTMMFWYRQQPGQSLTLIATANQGSEATYESGFVIDKFPISRPNLTFSTLTVSNMSPEDSSIYLCSVEDTGGYGYTFGSGTRLTVV.

This chain links TRBV5-1 with TRBJ2-3, with D hard to call. CDR1 and CDR2 from the germline V gene are SGHRS and YFSETQ. Trimming removed 0 bases at V and 2 bases at J, with 7 bases between. The CDR3 spans 14 residues. The CDR3 sequence is CASSLGHTTDTQYF. The CDR3 nucleotides read TGCGCCAGCAGCTTGGGACATACCACAGATACGCAGTATTTT.

This sequence joins TRBV6-5 and TRBJ1-1, with D possibly matching TRBD1 (5 bases). CDR3 length equals 15 residues. Germline V gene data show CDR1 as MNHEY and CDR2 as SVGAGI. V was pared by 0 bases and J by 3 bases, with 11 bases between. The CDR3 sequence: CASSYSGLLDTEAFF. CDR3 bases: TGTGCCAGCAGTTACTCGGGACTATTGGACACTGAAGCTTTCTTT.

The chain joins TRBV20-1 to TRBJ1-6, with D possibly being TRBD1 (5 bases). The CDR3 extends over 14 amino acids. Trimming pared 2 bases from V and 7 bases from J, leaving 12 bases between. The V gene's germline CDR1 is DFQATT and CDR2 SNEGSKA (reference sequence). The CDR3: CSARSSGRNSPLHF. CDR3 in DNA: TGCAGTGCTAGAAGCTCAGGGAGAAATTCACCCCTCCACTTT.

The sample holds a few counts of this clonotype. The rearrangement uses TRBV25-1 and TRBJ1-2, with 8 bases fitting TRBD1. The CDR3 length is 13 residues. Trimming cost V 6 bases and J 6 bases; bases outside gene matches: 6. The germline V gene encodes CDR1 MGHDK and CDR2 SYGVNS. DNA of the CDR3: TGTGCCAGCAGAGACGGGACAGGTCATGGCTACACCTTC. Translating gives CASRDGTGHGYTF.

The chain recombines TRBV24-1 with TRBJ1-1; D remains unclear. V lost 4 bases, J lost 1 base, and 9 bases lay in between. The germline CDR1 and CDR2 sequences are KGHDR and SFDVKD. CDR3 length: 14 residues. CDR3: CATSDPKTNTEAFF. CDR3 coding DNA: TGTGCCACCAGTGACCCGAAAACGAACACTGAAGCTTTCTTT.

This clonotype showed up many times. This chain links TRBV21-1 with TRBJ2-7; the table calls TRBD2, which could not be checked here. TRBV21-1 is listed as a pseudogene. The CDR3 covers 15 residues. CDR3 bases: TGTGCCAGCAGCCAAGGACTAGCGGGGATCTACGAGCAGTACTTC. Translation: CASSQGLAGIYEQYF.

This clonotype has at least ten counts. A read error may account for a junction end that differs from germline. The chain carries TRBV7-7 and TRBJ2-3, with TRBD2 as a possible D gene (6 bases). The CDR3 length is 14 residues. Germline V gives CDR1 SSHAT, CDR2 FNYEAQ (reference sequence). CDR3 sequence reads: CASSLGGSADTQYF. The CDR3 DNA reads TGTGCTAGCAGCTTGGGAGGTTCGGCAGATACGCAGTATTTT.

The genes are TRBV12-5 and TRBJ2-2; D possibly corresponds to TRBD2 (5 bases). Per the germline V gene, CDR1 is LGHNT and CDR2 is FRNRAP. V lost 3 bases and J 7 bases, leaving 18 bases between the germline ends. The CDR3 covers 16 residues. The CDR3 region is CASGFPLGASVGELFF. DNA for the CDR3: TGTGCTAGTGGTTTCCCGCTGGGAGCAAGCGTCGGGGAGCTGTTTTTT.

This chain uses TRBV14 with TRBJ1-2, with TRBD1 matching 7 bases. Trimming took 2 bases from V and 6 from J; bases not matched to a gene: 6. The CDR3 length is 14 residues. CDR1 and CDR2 (germline): SGHDN, FVKESK. Here the CDR3 reads CASSQQGGLHGYTF. CDR3 sequence (DNA): TGTGCCAGCAGCCAACAGGGGGGCCTCCATGGCTACACCTTC.

This clonotype came up a few times. The J gene is TRBJ2-2, the V gene TRBV7-3; no clear D. The CDR3 extends over 13 amino acids. Germline V lookup: CDR1 SGHTA, CDR2 FQGTGA. V was clipped by 1 base and J by 6 bases, with 6 bases between them. CDR3: CASSLNVPGELFF. CDR3 in DNA: TGTGCCAGCAGCTTAAACGTCCCCGGGGAGCTGTTTTTT.

The V gene is TRBV6-2 or TRBV6-3, the J gene TRBJ1-5; D gene uncertain. The CDR3 totals 13 residues. The ends were cut back, 2 bases at V and 1 base at J, with 3 bases in the middle. Germline CDR1 and CDR2: MNHEY and SVGEGT. The CDR3 nucleotides are TGTGCCAGCAGTTACACAAGCAATCAGCCCCAGCATTTT. It translates to CASSYTSNQPQHF.

This clonotype was seen a few times. The J gene is TRBJ1-5, the V gene TRBV28; a weak D match, TRBD1 (6 bases). V was trimmed by 2 bases and J by 9 bases, leaving 17 bases between them. The germline V gene has CDR1 MDHEN and CDR2 SYDVKM. This CDR3 is built from 15 residues. DNA for the CDR3: TGTGCCAGCAGTTTAGGTACAGGGTCTAGGTGGCCCCAGCATTTT. The encoded protein is CASSLGTGSRWPQHF.

This clonotype was recorded many times. The chain recombines TRBV5-5 with TRBJ1-1; D call uncertain. Germline CDR1 SGHKS, CDR2 YYEKEE (reference sequence). The CDR3 spans 12 residues. Deletions cut 2 bases from V and 6 bases from J, with 8 bases between. CDR3 in amino acids: CASSFGVPEAFF. The DNA for the CDR3 is TGTGCCAGCAGCTTCGGGGTCCCTGAAGCTTTCTTT.

This clonotype has more than one count but fewer than ten. This chain links TRBV12-3 or TRBV12-4 with TRBJ2-1; 11 bases are a match to TRBD2. This CDR3 is 19 amino acids long. Unmatched junction bases numbered 12, after V lost 5 bases and J lost 0 bases. CDR3 loop: CASSARGGSGGASYNEQFF. As DNA, the CDR3 is TGTGCCAGCAGTGCCCGCGGGGGTAGCGGGGGGGCCTCCTACAATGAGCAGTTCTTC.

A few counts support this clonotype. The gene calls are TRBV5-1 and TRBJ1-5; tentative D call: TRBD1 (6 bases). The CDR3 consists of 15 residues. Germline CDR1 is SGHRS and CDR2 is YFSETQ. The V gene lost 0 bases and the J gene lost 6 bases, with 13 bases spanning the gap. The DNA of the CDR3 is TGCGCCAGCAGCTTGGACGGCAGGGGAGGTCAGCCCCAGCATTTT. Amino acids: CASSLDGRGGQPQHF.

This rearrangement joins TRBV27 to TRBJ1-1, with 9 bases that match TRBD1. Germline CDR1 MNHEY, CDR2 SMNVEV (reference sequence). V dropped 10 bases and J dropped 4; count of bases not matched to a gene: 7. The CDR3 is 13 amino acids. The DNA for the CDR3 is TGTGCCACCGCCGGACAGGGGAGCACTGAAGCTTTCTTT. Its translation is CATAGQGSTEAFF.